This T cell receptor beta chain derives from a study of patients and donors after allogeneic stem cell transplantation. MiXCR, run by TCRdb on the RT-PCR reads, gives a single entry per CDR3 protein. Of about a million distinct CDR3 sequences in the sample, under 20% are singletons; the top ten hold around 6%. Trimming took 0 bases from V and 1 from J; bases not matched to a gene: 0. This CDR3 spans 15 amino acids. CDR1 is MNHEY and CDR2 is SVGAGI in the germline V gene. This clonotype was detected many times. What was sequenced was blood, either unsorted or a sorted T cell fraction (not recorded which). The chain recombines TRBV6-5 with TRBJ2-1; 7 nucleotides agree with TRBD2. The sequence came from a human donor who was either an allogeneic HSCT recipient or a stem cell or donor lymphocyte infusion donor (not recorded which). It is not recorded whose cells these are; they may come from a transplant donor. In DNA form, the CDR3 reads TGTGCCAGCAGTTACTCCGGGGGGTCCTACAATGAGCAGTTCTTC. Protein product: CASSYSGGSYNEQFF.